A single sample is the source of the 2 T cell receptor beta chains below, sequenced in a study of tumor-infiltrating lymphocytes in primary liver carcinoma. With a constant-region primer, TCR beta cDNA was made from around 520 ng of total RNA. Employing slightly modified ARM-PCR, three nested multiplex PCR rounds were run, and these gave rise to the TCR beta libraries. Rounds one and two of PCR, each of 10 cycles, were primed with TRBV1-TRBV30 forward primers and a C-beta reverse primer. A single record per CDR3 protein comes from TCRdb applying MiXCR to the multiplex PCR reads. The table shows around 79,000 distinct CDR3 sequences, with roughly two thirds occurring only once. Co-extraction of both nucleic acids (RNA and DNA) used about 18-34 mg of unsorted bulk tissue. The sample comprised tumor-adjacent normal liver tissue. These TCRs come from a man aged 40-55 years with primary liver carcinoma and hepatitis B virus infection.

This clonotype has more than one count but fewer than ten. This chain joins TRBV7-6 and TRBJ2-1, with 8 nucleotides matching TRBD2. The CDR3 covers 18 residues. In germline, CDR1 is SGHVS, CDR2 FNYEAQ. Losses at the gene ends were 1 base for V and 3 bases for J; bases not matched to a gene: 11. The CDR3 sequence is CASSLVGGSGTLYNEQFF. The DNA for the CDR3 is TGTGCCAGCAGCTTAGTAGGTGGTAGCGGGACCCTCTACAATGAGCAGTTCTTC.

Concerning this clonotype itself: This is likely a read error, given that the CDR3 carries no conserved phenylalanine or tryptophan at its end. CDR3 amino acids: CSVRLVGYEQFY. The CDR3 DNA reads TGCAGCGTCCGACTAGTGGGATATGAGCAGTTCTAC. The chain joins TRBV29-1 to TRBJ2-1; weak D call: TRBD2 (6 bases). This CDR3 region has 12 residues. V was cut by 6 bases and J by 8 bases, with 14 bases left in between. Germline CDR1 is SQVTM and CDR2 is ANQGSEA.